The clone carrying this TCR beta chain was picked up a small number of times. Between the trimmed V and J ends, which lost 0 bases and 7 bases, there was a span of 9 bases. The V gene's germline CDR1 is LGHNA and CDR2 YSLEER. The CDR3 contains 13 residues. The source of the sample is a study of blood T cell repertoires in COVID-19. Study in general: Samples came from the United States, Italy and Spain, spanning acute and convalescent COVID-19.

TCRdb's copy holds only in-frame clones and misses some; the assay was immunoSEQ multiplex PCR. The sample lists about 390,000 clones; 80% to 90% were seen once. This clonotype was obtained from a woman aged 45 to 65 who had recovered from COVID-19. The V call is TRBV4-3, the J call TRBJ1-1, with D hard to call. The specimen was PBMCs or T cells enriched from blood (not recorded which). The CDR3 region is CASSQDGGGEAFF. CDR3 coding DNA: TGCGCCAGCAGCCAAGATGGTGGCGGTGAAGCTTTCTTT.